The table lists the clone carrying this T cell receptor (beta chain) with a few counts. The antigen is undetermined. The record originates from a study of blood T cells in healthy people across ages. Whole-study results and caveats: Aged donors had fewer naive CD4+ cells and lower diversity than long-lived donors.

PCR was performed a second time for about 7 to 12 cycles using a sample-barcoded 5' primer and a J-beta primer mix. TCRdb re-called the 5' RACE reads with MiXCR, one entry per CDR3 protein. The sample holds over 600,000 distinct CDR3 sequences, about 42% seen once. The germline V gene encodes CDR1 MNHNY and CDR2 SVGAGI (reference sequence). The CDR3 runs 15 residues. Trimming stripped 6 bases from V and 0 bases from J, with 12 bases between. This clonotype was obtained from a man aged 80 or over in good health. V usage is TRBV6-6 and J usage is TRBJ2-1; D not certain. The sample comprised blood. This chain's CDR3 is CASSPASSSYNEQFF. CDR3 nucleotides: TGTGCCAGCAGCCCTGCTTCGAGCTCCTACAATGAGCAGTTCTTC.